What follows are 3 T cell receptor beta chains derived from one specimen sequenced in a study of blood T cell repertoires in COVID-19. The method was immunoSEQ multiplex PCR; TCRdb's version includes in-frame clones alone and lacks a portion of them. This sample yields 35,000 to 45,000 clones, of which around 87% are seen a single time; 20% belongs to the top ten. Sequencing used peripheral blood. All receptors come from a man in his fifties or sixties with acute or convalescent COVID-19.

The CDR3 loop is CASSFRLVAGANQPQHF. CDR3 DNA sequence: TGTGCCAGCAGTTTCCGGCTGGTGGCGGGGGCTAATCAGCCCCAGCATTTT. The V and J genes are TRBV27 and TRBJ1-5; D may be TRBD1 (6 bases). V dropped 3 bases and J dropped 4 bases, with 19 bases sitting between them. Per the germline V gene, CDR1 is MNHEY and CDR2 is SMNVEV (reference sequence). The CDR3 runs 17 residues.

The rearrangement links TRBV2 to TRBJ1-1; maybe TRBD1 (6 bases). This CDR3 is 15 amino acids long. Trimming took 4 bases from V and 1 from J, leaving 13 bases between them. Per germline, CDR1 SNHLY and CDR2 FYNNEI. The CDR3 loop reads CASSGSMTGNTEAFF. The CDR3 nucleotides are TGTGCCAGCAGTGGATCAATGACAGGGAACACTGAAGCTTTCTTT.

The chain links TRBV2 to TRBJ2-7; 8 bases align to TRBD1. V gave up 7 bases and J gave up 1 base; unmatched junction bases: 9. This CDR3 region has 15 residues. Germline lookup yields CDR1 SNHLY and CDR2 FYNNEI. CDR3 amino acids: CASTSTGARSYEQYV. The CDR3 DNA reads TGTGCCAGCACTTCGACAGGGGCACGGTCCTACGAGCAGTACGTC.